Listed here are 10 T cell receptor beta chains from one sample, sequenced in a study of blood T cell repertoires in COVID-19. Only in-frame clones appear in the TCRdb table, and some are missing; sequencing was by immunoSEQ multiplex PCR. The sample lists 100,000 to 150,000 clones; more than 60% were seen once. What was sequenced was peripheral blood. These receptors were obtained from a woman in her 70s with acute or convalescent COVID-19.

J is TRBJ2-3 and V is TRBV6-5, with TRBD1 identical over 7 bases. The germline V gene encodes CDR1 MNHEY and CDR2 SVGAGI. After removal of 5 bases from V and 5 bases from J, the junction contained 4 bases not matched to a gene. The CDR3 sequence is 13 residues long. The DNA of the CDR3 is TGTGCCAGCAGTCGACAGGGTAAAGATACGCAGTATTTT. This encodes CASSRQGKDTQYF.

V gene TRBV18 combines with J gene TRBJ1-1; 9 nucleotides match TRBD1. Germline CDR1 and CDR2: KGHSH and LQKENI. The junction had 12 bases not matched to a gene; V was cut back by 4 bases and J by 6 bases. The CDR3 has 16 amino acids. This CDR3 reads CASSHGTGPISAEAFF. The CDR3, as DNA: TGTGCCAGCTCACACGGGACAGGGCCAATTTCAGCTGAAGCTTTCTTT.

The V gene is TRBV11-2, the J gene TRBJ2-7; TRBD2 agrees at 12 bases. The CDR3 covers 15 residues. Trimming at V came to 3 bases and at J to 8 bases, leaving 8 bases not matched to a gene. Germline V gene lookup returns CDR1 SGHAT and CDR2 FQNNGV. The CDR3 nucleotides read TGTGCCAGCAGCTTCCCTAAGACTAGCGGGAGAAAGCAGTACTTC. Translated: CASSFPKTSGRKQYF.

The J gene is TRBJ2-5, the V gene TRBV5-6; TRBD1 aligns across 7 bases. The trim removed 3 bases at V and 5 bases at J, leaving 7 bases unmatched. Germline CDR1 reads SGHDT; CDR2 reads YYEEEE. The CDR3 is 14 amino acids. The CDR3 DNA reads TGTGCCAGCAGCTCGAGACAGGGTCTCGAGACCCAGTACTTC. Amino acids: CASSSRQGLETQYF.

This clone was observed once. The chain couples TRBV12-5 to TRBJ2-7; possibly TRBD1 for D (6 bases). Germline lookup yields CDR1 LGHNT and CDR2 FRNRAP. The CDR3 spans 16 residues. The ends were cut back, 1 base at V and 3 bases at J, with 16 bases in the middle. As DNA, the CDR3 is TGTGCTAGTGGTTTGGGGAAGTCTGGGGGCGACTACGAGCAGTACTTC. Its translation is CASGLGKSGGDYEQYF.

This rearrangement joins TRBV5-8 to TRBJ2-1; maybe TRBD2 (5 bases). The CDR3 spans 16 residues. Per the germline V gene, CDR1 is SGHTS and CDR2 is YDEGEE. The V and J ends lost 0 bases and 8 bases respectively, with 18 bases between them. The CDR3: CASSLATVLGAHEQFF. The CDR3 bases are TGTGCCAGCAGCTTGGCAACTGTACTAGGAGCCCATGAGCAGTTCTTC.

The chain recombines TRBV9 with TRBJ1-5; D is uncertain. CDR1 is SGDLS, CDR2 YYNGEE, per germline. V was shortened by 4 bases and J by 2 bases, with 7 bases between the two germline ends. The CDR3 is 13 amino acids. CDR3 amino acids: CASSFGGNQPQHF. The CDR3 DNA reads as TGTGCCAGCAGCTTCGGTGGCAATCAGCCCCAGCATTTT.

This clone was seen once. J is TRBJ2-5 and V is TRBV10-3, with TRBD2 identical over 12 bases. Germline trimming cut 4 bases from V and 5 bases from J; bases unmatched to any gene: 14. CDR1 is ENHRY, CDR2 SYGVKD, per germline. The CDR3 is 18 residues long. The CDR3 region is CAISARLAGEIRGETQYF. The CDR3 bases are TGTGCCATCAGTGCGCGACTAGCGGGGGAAATCCGGGGGGAGACCCAGTACTTC.

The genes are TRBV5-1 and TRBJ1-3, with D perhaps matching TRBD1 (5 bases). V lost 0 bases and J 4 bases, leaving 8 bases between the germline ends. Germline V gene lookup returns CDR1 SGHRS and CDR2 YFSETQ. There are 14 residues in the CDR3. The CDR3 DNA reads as TGCGCCAGCAGCTTGGCAGGGCTCGGAAACACCATATATTTT. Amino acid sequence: CASSLAGLGNTIYF.

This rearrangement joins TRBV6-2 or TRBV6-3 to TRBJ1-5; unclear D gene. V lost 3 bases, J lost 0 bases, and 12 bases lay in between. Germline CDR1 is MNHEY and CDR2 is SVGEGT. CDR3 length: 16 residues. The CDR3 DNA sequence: TGTGCCAGCAGTTATGGGCAGATCTATAGCAATCAGCCCCAGCATTTT. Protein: CASSYGQIYSNQPQHF.